This TCR beta chain was identified in a study of Graves' ophthalmopathy and Graves' hyperthyroidism. Pregnant or lactating patients and those with other autoimmune diseases or uncontrolled infections were excluded. This clonotype was seen at least ten times. The V and J ends lost 4 bases and 2 bases respectively, with 6 bases between them. This CDR3 is built from 14 residues. Germline CDR1 SGHDN, CDR2 FVKESK. The authors amplified TCR beta CDR3 regions from RNA transcripts. Following a first-round RT-PCR that used HTBI primers, a second-round multiplex PCR was carried out. Each CDR3 protein is one row after TCRdb ran MiXCR on the multiplex PCR reads. Here the sample spans approximately 700,000 distinct CDR3 sequences, about 40% being singletons.

The sample comprised peripheral blood. The chain couples TRBV14 to TRBJ2-6; D is undetermined. The clonotype comes from an adult man with Graves' ophthalmopathy. CDR3 sequence: CASSRRTGANVLTF. The DNA for the CDR3 is TGTGCCAGCAGCCGACGGACTGGGGCCAACGTCCTGACTTTC.